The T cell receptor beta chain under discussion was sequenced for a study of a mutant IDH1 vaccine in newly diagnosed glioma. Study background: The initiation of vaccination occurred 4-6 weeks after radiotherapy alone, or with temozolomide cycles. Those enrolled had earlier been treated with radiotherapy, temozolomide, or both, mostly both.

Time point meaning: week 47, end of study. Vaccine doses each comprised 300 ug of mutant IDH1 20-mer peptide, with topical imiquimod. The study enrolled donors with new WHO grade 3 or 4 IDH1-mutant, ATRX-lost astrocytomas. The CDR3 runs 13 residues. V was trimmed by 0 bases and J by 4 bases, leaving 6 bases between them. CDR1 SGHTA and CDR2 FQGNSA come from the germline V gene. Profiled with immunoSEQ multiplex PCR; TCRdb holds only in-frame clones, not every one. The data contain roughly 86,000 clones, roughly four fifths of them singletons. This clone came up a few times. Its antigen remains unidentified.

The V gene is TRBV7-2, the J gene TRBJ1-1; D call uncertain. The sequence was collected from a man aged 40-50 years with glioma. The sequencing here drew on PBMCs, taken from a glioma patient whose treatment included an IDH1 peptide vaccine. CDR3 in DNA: TGTGCCAGCAGCTTAGCACGGGGCACTGAAGCTTTCTTT. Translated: CASSLARGTEAFF.